These T cell receptor beta chains were read from a single sample in a study of cytomegalovirus exposure and HLA in healthy donors. The repertoire was sequenced with immunoSEQ multiplex PCR; TCRdb's copy has only in-frame clones and lacks some. Here the sample spans about 82,000 clones, 65% being singletons. Sequencing was carried out using PBMCs. The receptors were sampled from a woman aged 50 to 65 in good health and CMV-seropositive. CDR3s include the opening cysteine and the closing phenylalanine or tryptophan. Each record gives: clone size, J gene, D gene, V gene, CDR3 length, CDR3 DNA, CDR3 protein. D genes are given only for firm matches. Size is stated for part of the rows, as once, few or many counts, or as a class when the clone is expanded.

clone_size: -
j_call: TRBJ2-3
d_call: TRBD2
v_call: TRBV11-3
cdr3_length: 15
cdr3_nt: TGTGCCAGCAGCCCGGGACTAGTAGTCACAGATACGCAGTATTTT
cdr3_aa: CASSPGLVVTDTQYF

clone_size: few
j_call: TRBJ2-2
d_call: -
v_call: TRBV6-5
cdr3_length: 15
cdr3_nt: TGTGCCAGCAGTTATTCAGGACAAAACACCGGGGAGCTGTTTTTT
cdr3_aa: CASSYSGQNTGELFF

clone_size: -
j_call: TRBJ2-1
d_call: -
v_call: TRBV19
cdr3_length: 17
cdr3_nt: TGTGCCAGTAGTAAGTCCCCGACAGTGACTTCCTACAATGAGCAGTTCTTC
cdr3_aa: CASSKSPTVTSYNEQFF

clone_size: -
j_call: TRBJ2-3
d_call: -
v_call: TRBV5-1
cdr3_length: 16
cdr3_nt: TGCGCCAGCAGCTTGTCCGGGGGTTTAGGTACAGATACGCAGTATTTT
cdr3_aa: CASSLSGGLGTDTQYF

clone_size: -
j_call: TRBJ1-2
d_call: -
v_call: TRBV6-6
cdr3_length: 12
cdr3_nt: TGTGCCAGCAGTTACTCCGGGGATGGCTACACCTTC
cdr3_aa: CASSYSGDGYTF

clone_size: few
j_call: TRBJ2-1
d_call: -
v_call: TRBV6-1
cdr3_length: 15
cdr3_nt: TGTGCCAGCAGTGAATTGGGCGGGACCTTCAATGAGCAGTTCTTC
cdr3_aa: CASSELGGTFNEQFF

clone_size: -
j_call: TRBJ2-1
d_call: TRBD2
v_call: TRBV9
cdr3_length: 15
cdr3_nt: TGTGCCAGCAGCGTAGGCGGGGGAACTTACAATGAGCAGTTCTTC
cdr3_aa: CASSVGGGTYNEQFF

clone_size: few
j_call: TRBJ1-2
d_call: -
v_call: TRBV7-9
cdr3_length: 14
cdr3_nt: TGTTCCAGCAGCGAAACGACAGATGACTATGGCTACACCTTC
cdr3_aa: CSSSETTDDYGYTF

clone_size: -
j_call: TRBJ1-2
d_call: -
v_call: TRBV7-6
cdr3_length: 13
cdr3_nt: TGTGCCAGCAGCTTAACGCAGGCCTCAGGCTACACCTTC
cdr3_aa: CASSLTQASGYTF

clone_size: -
j_call: TRBJ1-2
d_call: -
v_call: TRBV7-9
cdr3_length: 15
cdr3_nt: TGTGCCAGCAGCTTAGATGGTCAGGGTGACTATGGCTACACCTTC
cdr3_aa: CASSLDGQGDYGYTF

clone_size: few
j_call: TRBJ1-4
d_call: TRBD1
v_call: TRBV11-2
cdr3_length: 16
cdr3_nt: TGTGCCAGCAGCTTAGGGACAGGGGCTTTTAATGAAAAACTGTTTTTT
cdr3_aa: CASSLGTGAFNEKLFF

clone_size: once
j_call: TRBJ2-2
d_call: -
v_call: TRBV10-1
cdr3_length: 14
cdr3_nt: TGCGCCAGCAGCCAGAGTCTAGCCCCCGGGGAGCTGTTTTTT
cdr3_aa: CASSQSLAPGELFF

clone_size: -
j_call: TRBJ2-7
d_call: -
v_call: TRBV29-1
cdr3_length: 13
cdr3_nt: TGCAGCGTTGAAAGGCAGGGATCCTACGAGCAGTACTTC
cdr3_aa: CSVERQGSYEQYF

clone_size: once
j_call: TRBJ2-1
d_call: TRBD1
v_call: TRBV6-6
cdr3_length: 16
cdr3_nt: TGTGCCAGCAGAAGGGACAGGGCGAGCTCCTACAATGAGCAGTTCTTC
cdr3_aa: CASRRDRASSYNEQFF

clone_size: -
j_call: TRBJ1-2
d_call: TRBD1
v_call: TRBV19
cdr3_length: 13
cdr3_nt: TGTGCCAGTAGGACAGGGGGCGACTATGGCTACACCTTC
cdr3_aa: CASRTGGDYGYTF

clone_size: -
j_call: TRBJ2-5
d_call: TRBD1
v_call: TRBV4-1
cdr3_length: 16
cdr3_nt: TGCGCCAGCAGCCAGGGTCTCGGGACAGGGCAAGAGACCCAGTACTTC
cdr3_aa: CASSQGLGTGQETQYF

clone_size: many
j_call: TRBJ1-5
d_call: -
v_call: TRBV30
cdr3_length: 12
cdr3_nt: TGTGCCTGGAGTGTACGGGGACAGCCCCAGCATTTT
cdr3_aa: CAWSVRGQPQHF

clone_size: -
j_call: TRBJ1-2
d_call: -
v_call: TRBV27
cdr3_length: 14
cdr3_nt: TGTGCCAGCAGTTCCACAGCGGACGGGTATGGCTACACCTTC
cdr3_aa: CASSSTADGYGYTF

clone_size: -
j_call: TRBJ2-3
d_call: -
v_call: TRBV27
cdr3_length: 16
cdr3_nt: TGTGCCAGCAGTTTAATCGCCGGGGGGCCCCCAGATACGCAGTATTTT
cdr3_aa: CASSLIAGGPPDTQYF

clone_size: -
j_call: TRBJ1-1
d_call: -
v_call: TRBV7-9
cdr3_length: 15
cdr3_nt: TGTGCCAGCAGCTTTTGGCAGGGGTTGGTCACTGAAGCTTTCTTT
cdr3_aa: CASSFWQGLVTEAFF

clone_size: -
j_call: TRBJ1-1
d_call: -
v_call: TRBV9
cdr3_length: 15
cdr3_nt: TGTGCCAGCAGCGTAGGGTACGGGAGTGGCACTGAAGCTTTCTTT
cdr3_aa: CASSVGYGSGTEAFF

clone_size: -
j_call: TRBJ2-7
d_call: -
v_call: TRBV7-8
cdr3_length: 13
cdr3_nt: TGTGCCAGCAGCTCCGGACTCTCCTACGAGCAGTACTTC
cdr3_aa: CASSSGLSYEQYF

clone_size: -
j_call: TRBJ2-7
d_call: -
v_call: TRBV14
cdr3_length: 16
cdr3_nt: TGTGCCAGCAGCCAAGACGCACTCCCCTTTTCTGGTGGGCAGTACTTC
cdr3_aa: CASSQDALPFSGGQYF

clone_size: -
j_call: TRBJ2-7
d_call: -
v_call: TRBV5-4
cdr3_length: 15
cdr3_nt: TGTGCCAGCAGCTTAAGTACGGGAGCCAACTACGAGCAGTACTTC
cdr3_aa: CASSLSTGANYEQYF